The 6 T cell receptor beta chains below were found in one sample sequenced in a study of T cells in Graves' hyperthyroidism and ophthalmopathy. Regions amplified from RNA transcripts were the TCR beta CDR3 regions. Primed by the HTBI set, a first-round RT-PCR was run on the TCR CDR3. Via MiXCR, TCRdb re-called the multiplex PCR reads, giving one row per CDR3 protein. Found here are hundreds of thousands of distinct CDR3 sequences, over 40% of them singletons; the top ten hold 6.5% to 9%. Sequenced material: peripheral blood or thyroid tissue (not recorded which). The origin of the receptors is an adult man with Graves' disease, either hyperthyroidism or ophthalmopathy (not recorded which).

The CDR3 sequence is CAITMDQETQYF. The CDR3 DNA reads as TGTGCCATCACCATGGACCAAGAGACCCAGTACTTC. The rearrangement uses TRBV10-3 and TRBJ2-5, with D unclear. CDR1 and CDR2 from the germline V gene are ENHRY and SYGVKD. The ends were cut back, 7 bases at V and 0 bases at J, with 6 bases in the middle. The CDR3 contains 12 residues.

The sample holds many counts of this clonotype. V usage is TRBV9 and J usage is TRBJ2-5, with 7 bases lining up with TRBD1. CDR3 length equals 15 residues. Germline CDR1 and CDR2: SGDLS and YYNGEE. After removal of 4 bases from V and 2 bases from J, the junction contained 8 bases not matched to a gene. DNA for the CDR3: TGTGCCAGCAGCCGAGGGGGCGCAGGGCAAGAGACCCAGTACTTC. This translates into CASSRGGAGQETQYF.

The rearrangement joins TRBV7-9 to TRBJ2-5, with TRBD1 as a possible D gene (5 bases). CDR3 length: 17 residues. V was cut by 3 bases and J by 2 bases, with 19 bases left in between. The germline gives CDR1 SEHNR, CDR2 FQNEAQ (reference sequence). The CDR3: CASSFLQARQPQETQYF. For the CDR3, the DNA is TGTGCCAGCAGCTTCCTCCAGGCGAGACAGCCACAAGAGACCCAGTACTTC.

This clonotype was found a few times. The rearrangement uses TRBV12-5 and TRBJ1-5, with 12 bases lining up with TRBD1. Germline lookup yields CDR1 LGHNT and CDR2 FRNRAP. The CDR3 length is 15 residues. The trim removed 5 bases at V and 5 bases at J, leaving 4 bases unmatched. CDR3 coding DNA: TGTGCTAGTGGTAAGGGACAGGGGGCTGATCAGCCCCAGCATTTT. It codes for CASGKGQGADQPQHF.

The gene calls are TRBV20-1 and TRBJ1-6; 8 bases fit TRBD1. The V gene's germline CDR1 is DFQATT and CDR2 SNEGSKA (reference sequence). V shed 8 bases and J 8 bases; nucleotides not matched to a gene: 11. CDR3 length equals 14 residues. The CDR3 DNA reads as TGCAGTACTGCAGGGGGCTCAGGGTATTCACCCCTCCACTTT. Protein product: CSTAGGSGYSPLHF.

This clonotype appeared a few times. The V and J genes are TRBV11-2 and TRBJ2-7, with D possibly being TRBD2 (6 bases). Trimming shortened V by 5 bases and J by 1 base, and 15 bases separated the two germline ends. Looked up from germline, CDR1 is SGHAT and CDR2 is FQNNGV. The CDR3 is 15 residues long. Written as DNA, the CDR3 is TGTGCCAGCAGCCGGACAAGCGGGCTATCCTACGAGCAGTACTTC. Translation: CASSRTSGLSYEQYF.